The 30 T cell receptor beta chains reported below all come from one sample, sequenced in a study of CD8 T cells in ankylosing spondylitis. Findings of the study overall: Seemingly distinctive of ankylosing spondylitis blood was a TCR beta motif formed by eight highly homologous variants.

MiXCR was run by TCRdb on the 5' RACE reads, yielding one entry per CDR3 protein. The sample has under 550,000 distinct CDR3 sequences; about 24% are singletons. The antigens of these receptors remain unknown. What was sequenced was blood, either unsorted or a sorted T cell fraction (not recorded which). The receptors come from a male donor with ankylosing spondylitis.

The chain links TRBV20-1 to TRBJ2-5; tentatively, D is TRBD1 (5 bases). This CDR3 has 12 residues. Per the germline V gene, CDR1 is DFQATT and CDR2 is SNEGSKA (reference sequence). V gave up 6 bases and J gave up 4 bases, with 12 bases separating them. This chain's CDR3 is CSAIRDRETQYF. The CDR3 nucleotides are TGCAGTGCAATTCGCGACAGAGAGACCCAGTACTTC.

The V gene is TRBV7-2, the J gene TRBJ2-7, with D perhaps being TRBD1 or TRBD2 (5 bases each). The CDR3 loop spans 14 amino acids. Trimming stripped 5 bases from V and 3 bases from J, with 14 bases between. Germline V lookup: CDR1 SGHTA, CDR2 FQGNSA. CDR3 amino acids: CASSPGRGNYEQYF. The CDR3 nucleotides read TGTGCCAGCAGCCCAGGGCGAGGGAACTACGAGCAGTACTTC.

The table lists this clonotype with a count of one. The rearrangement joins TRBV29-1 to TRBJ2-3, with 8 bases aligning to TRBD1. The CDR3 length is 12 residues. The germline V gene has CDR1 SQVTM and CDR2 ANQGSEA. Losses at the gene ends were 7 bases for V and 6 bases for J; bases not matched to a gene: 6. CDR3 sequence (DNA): TGCAGCGAGGACAGGGCCCAGGATACGCAGTATTTT. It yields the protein CSEDRAQDTQYF.

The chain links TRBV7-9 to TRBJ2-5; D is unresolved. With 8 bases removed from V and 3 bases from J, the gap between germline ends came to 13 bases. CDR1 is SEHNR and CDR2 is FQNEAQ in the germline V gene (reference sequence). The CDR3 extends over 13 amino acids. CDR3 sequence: CASPPPSKETQYF. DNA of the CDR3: TGTGCCAGCCCCCCTCCTTCGAAAGAGACCCAGTACTTC.

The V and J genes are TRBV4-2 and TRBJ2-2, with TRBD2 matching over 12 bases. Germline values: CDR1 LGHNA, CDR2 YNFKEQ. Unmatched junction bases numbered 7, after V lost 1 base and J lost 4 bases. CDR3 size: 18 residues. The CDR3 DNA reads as TGTGCCAGCAGCCAAGGACTAGCGGGAGAGGCGGGCACCGGGGAGCTGTTTTTT. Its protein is CASSQGLAGEAGTGELFF.

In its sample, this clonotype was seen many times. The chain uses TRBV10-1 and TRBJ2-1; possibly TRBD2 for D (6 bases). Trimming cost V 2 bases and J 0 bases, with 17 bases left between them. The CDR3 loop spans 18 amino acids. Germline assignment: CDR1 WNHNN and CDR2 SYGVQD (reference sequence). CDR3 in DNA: TGCGCCAGCAGTGAGAGGGGACTCCCAATGAGCTCCTACAATGAGCAGTTCTTC. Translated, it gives CASSERGLPMSSYNEQFF.

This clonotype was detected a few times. CDR3 nucleotide sequence: TGTGCCAGCCAACGGGGGGCGATAGGCACTGAAGCTTTCTTT. It specifies CASQRGAIGTEAFF. The chain is built from TRBV5-5 and TRBJ1-1, with D possibly being TRBD1 (6 bases). Looked up from germline, CDR1 is SGHKS and CDR2 is YYEKEE (reference sequence). The length of the CDR3 is 14 residues. Trimming cost V 7 bases and J 4 bases, with 17 bases left between them.

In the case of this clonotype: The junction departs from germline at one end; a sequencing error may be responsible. The CDR3 sequence: CACSQEYRGSIQETQYF. DNA for the CDR3: TGTGCCTGCAGCCAAGAATACAGGGGGTCCATCCAGGAGACCCAGTACTTC. The chain carries TRBV3-1 and TRBJ2-5; the match to TRBD1 covers 8 bases. The CDR3 extends over 17 amino acids. Germline loops: CDR1 LGHDT, CDR2 YNNKEL (reference sequence).

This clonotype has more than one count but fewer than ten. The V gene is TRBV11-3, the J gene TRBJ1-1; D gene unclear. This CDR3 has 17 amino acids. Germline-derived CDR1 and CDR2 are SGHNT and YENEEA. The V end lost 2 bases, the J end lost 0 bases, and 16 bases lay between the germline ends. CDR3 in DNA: TGTGCCAGCAGCTTATTGGCGTGGGCGCCAATGAACACTGAAGCTTTCTTT. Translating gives CASSLLAWAPMNTEAFF.

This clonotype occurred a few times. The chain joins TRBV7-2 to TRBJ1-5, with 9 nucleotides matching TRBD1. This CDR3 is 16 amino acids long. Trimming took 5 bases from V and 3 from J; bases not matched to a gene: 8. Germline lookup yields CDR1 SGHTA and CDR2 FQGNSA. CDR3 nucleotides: TGTGCCAGCAGCCTGGGGGACAGGGCCCTCAATCAGCCCCAGCATTTT. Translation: CASSLGDRALNQPQHF.

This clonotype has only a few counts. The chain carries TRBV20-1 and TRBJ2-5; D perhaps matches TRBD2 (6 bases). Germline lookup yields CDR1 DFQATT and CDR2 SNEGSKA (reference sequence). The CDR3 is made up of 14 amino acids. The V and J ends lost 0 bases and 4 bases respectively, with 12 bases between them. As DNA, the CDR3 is TGCAGTGCTAGAGAGTCGAGACTAGGAGAGACCCAGTACTTC. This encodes CSARESRLGETQYF.

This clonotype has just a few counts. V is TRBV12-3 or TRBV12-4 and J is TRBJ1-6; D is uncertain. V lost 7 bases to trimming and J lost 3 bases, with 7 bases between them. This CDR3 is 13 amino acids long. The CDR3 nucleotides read TGTGCCAGCAAGGCCAGCTATAATTCACCCCTCCACTTT. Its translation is CASKASYNSPLHF.

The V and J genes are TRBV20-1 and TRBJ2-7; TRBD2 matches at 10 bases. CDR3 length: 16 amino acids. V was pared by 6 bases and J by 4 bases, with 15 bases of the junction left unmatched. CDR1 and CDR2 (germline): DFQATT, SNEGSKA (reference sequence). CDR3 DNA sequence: TGCAGTGCCCGGCTAGCGGGAGCGAAGATCCGGTACGAGCAGTACTTC. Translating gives CSARLAGAKIRYEQYF.

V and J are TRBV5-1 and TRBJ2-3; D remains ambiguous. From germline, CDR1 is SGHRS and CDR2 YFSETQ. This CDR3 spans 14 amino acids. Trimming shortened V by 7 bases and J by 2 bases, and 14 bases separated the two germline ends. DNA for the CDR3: TGCGCCAGCTCCGATCCGGGTTCCACAGATACGCAGTATTTT. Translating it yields CASSDPGSTDTQYF.

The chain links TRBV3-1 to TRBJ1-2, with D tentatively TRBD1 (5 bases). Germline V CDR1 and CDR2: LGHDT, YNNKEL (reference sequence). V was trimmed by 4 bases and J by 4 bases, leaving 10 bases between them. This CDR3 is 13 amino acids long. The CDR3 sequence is CASSPTDTYGYTF. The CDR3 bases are TGTGCCAGCAGCCCGACAGATACCTATGGCTACACCTTC.

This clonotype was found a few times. The CDR3 region is CASSSGQGVEAFF. CDR3 bases: TGTGCCAGCAGCTCGGGACAGGGTGTTGAAGCTTTCTTT. This rearrangement joins TRBV6-6 to TRBJ1-1, with 9 bases fitting TRBD1. J lost 7 bases, V lost 6 bases, and 6 bases had no gene match. This CDR3 is built from 13 residues. Germline V gene sequence: CDR1 MNHNY, CDR2 SVGAGI (reference sequence).

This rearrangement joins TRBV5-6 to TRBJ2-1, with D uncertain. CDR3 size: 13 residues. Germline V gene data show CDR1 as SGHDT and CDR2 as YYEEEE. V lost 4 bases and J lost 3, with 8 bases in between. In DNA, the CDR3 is TGTGCCAGCAGCCCGGGTAACTACAATGAGCAGTTCTTC. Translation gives CASSPGNYNEQFF.

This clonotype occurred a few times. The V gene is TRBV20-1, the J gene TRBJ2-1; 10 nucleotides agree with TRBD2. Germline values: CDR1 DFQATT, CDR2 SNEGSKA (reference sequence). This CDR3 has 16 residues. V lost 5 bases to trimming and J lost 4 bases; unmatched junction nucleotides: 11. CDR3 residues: CSADLSGTSVYNEQFF. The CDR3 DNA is TGCAGTGCTGACCTAAGCGGGACTAGCGTGTACAATGAGCAGTTCTTC.

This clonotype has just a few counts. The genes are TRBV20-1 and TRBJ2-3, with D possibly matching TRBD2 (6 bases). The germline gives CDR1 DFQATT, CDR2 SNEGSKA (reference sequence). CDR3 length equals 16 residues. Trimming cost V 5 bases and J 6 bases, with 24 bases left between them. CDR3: CSAGRLDISHIDTQYF. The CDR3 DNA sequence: TGCAGTGCTGGTAGACTAGACATAAGCCACATTGATACGCAGTATTTT.

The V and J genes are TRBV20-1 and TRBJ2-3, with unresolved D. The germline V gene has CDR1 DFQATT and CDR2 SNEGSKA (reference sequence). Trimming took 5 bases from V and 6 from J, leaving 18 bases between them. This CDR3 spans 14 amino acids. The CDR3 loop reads CSAQGRSLGDTQYF. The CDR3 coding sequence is TGCAGTGCTCAAGGCAGGTCCCTAGGGGATACGCAGTATTTT.

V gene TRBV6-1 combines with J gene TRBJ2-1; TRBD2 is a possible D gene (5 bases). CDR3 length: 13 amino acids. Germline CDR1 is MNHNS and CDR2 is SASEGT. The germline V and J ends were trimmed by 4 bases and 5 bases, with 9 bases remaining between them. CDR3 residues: CASSGPGDNEQFF. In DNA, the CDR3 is TGTGCCAGCAGTGGGCCCGGGGACAATGAGCAGTTCTTC.

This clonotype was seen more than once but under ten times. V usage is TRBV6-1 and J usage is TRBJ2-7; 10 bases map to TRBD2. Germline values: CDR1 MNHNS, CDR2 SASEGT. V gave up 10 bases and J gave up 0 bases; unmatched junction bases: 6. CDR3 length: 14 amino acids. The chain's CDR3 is CATRTSGTSYEQYF. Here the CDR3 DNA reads TGTGCCACCCGGACTAGCGGAACCTCCTACGAGCAGTACTTC.

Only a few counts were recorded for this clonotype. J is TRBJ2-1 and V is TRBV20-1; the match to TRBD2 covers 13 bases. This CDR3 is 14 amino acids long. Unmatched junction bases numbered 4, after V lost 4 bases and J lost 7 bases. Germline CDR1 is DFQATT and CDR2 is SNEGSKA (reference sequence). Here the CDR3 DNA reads TGCAGTGCTATACTAGCGGGAGGGATGAATGAGCAGTTCTTC. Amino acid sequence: CSAILAGGMNEQFF.

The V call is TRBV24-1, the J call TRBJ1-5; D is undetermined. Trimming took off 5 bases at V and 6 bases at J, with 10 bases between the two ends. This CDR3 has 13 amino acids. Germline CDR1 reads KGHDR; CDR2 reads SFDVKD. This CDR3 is CATSGQSSQPQHF. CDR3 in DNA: TGTGCCACCAGTGGGCAGAGTTCTCAGCCCCAGCATTTT.

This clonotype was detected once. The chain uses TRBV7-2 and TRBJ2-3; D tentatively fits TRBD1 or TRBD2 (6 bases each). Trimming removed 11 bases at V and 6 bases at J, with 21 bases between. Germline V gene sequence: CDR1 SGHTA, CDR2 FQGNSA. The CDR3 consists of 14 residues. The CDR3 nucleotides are TGTGCCTTGACTAAGGTACAGGGAGGCGATACGCAGTATTTT. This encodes CALTKVQGGDTQYF.

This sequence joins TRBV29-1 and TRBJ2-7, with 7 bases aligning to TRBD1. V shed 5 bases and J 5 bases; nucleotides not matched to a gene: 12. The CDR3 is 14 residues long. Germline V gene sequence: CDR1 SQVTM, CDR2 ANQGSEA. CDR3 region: CSVIGGAGTDEQYV. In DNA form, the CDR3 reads TGCAGCGTTATCGGTGGTGCAGGGACAGACGAGCAGTACGTC.

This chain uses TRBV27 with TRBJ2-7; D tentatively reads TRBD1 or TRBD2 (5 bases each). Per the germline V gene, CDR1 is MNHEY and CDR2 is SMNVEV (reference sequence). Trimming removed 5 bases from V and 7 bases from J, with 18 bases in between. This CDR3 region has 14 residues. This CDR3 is CASSPRPGTGEQYF. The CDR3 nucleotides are TGTGCCAGCAGTCCCAGACCCGGGACGGGGGAGCAGTACTTC.

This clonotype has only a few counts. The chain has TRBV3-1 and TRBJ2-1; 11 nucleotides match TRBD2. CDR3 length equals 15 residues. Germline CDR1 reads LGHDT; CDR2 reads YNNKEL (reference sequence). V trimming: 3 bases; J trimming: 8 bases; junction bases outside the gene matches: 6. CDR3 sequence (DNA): TGTGCCAGCAGCCAGATACTAGCGGGAGAGGATGAGCAGTTCTTC. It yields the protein CASSQILAGEDEQFF.

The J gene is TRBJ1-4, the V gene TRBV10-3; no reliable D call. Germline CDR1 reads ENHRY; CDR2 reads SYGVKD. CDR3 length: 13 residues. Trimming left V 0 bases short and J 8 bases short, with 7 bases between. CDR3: CAISESVSEKLFF. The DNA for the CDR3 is TGTGCCATCAGTGAGTCCGTCAGCGAAAAACTGTTTTTT.

This chain's CDR3 is CSVGTSGRPPDTQYF. As DNA, the CDR3 is TGCAGCGTCGGGACTAGCGGGAGGCCGCCAGATACGCAGTATTTT. The chain employs TRBV29-1 and TRBJ2-3, with 15 bases matching TRBD2. Looked up from germline, CDR1 is SQVTM and CDR2 is ANQGSEA. With 6 bases clipped from V and 4 bases from J, the junction kept 5 bases outside the gene matches. The CDR3 runs to 15 residues.